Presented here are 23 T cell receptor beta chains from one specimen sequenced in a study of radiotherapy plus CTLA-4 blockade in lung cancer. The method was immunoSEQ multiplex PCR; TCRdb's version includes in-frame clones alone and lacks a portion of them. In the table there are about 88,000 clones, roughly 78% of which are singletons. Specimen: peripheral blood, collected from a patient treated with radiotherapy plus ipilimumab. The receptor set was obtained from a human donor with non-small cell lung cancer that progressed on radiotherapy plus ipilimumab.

The CDR3 DNA is TGTGCCAGCAGCTTAGTTCAGGATCAAGAAAAACTGTTTTTT. Translated, it gives CASSLVQDQEKLFF. V is TRBV7-9 and J is TRBJ1-4; no definite D call. V was cut by 1 base and J by 8 bases, with 11 bases left in between. The CDR3 extends over 14 amino acids. Germline V gene sequence: CDR1 SEHNR, CDR2 FQNEAQ (reference sequence).

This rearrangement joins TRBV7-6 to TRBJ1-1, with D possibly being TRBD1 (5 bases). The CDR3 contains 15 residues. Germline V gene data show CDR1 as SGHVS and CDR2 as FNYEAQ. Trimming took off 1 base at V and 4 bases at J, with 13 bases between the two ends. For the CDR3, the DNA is TGTGCCAGCAGCTTAGGGCGGACAATGGGCACTGAAGCTTTCTTT. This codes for CASSLGRTMGTEAFF.

The CDR3 DNA reads TGCGCCAGCAGTGATGGGGCGATCTCTGGAAACACCATATATTTT. It is translated as CASSDGAISGNTIYF. The gene calls are TRBV10-1 and TRBJ1-3; a possible D gene is TRBD1 (5 bases). V gave up 3 bases and J gave up 0 bases, with 9 bases separating them. The V gene's germline CDR1 is WNHNN and CDR2 SYGVQD (reference sequence). This CDR3 contains 15 residues.

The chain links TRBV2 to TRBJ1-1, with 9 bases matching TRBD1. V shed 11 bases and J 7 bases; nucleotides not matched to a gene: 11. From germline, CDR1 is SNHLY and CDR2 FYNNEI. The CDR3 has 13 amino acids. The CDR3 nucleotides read TGTGCCTTCGAGGACAGGGGAGTGGATGAAGCTTTCTTT. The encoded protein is CAFEDRGVDEAFF.

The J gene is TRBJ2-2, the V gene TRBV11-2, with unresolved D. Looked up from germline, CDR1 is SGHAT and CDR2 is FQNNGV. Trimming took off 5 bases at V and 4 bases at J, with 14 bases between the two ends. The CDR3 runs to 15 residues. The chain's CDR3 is CASSPAGPLTGELFF. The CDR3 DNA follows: TGTGCCAGCAGCCCCGCCGGCCCTCTCACCGGGGAGCTGTTTTTT.

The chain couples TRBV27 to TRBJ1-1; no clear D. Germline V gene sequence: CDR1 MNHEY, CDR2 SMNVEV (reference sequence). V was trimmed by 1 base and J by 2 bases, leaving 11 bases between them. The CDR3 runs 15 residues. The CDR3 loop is CASSLFGGLNTEAFF. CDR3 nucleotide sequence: TGTGCCAGCAGTTTATTTGGCGGACTTAACACTGAAGCTTTCTTT.

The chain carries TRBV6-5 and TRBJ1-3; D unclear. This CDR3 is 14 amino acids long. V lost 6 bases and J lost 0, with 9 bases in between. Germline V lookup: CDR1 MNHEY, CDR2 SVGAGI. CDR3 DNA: TGTGCCAGCAGGGGAGGTGGCTCTGGAAACACCATATATTTT. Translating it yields CASRGGGSGNTIYF.

The CDR3 reads CASSRAPGTSGMGEQFF. CDR3 coding DNA: TGTGCCAGCAGCCGAGCCCCCGGGACTAGCGGTATGGGTGAGCAGTTCTTC. The chain carries TRBV9 and TRBJ2-1, with 11 bases lining up with TRBD2. In germline, CDR1 is SGDLS, CDR2 YYNGEE. The junction had 15 bases not matched to a gene; V was cut back by 4 bases and J by 9 bases. The CDR3 is made up of 17 amino acids. Together with reference TRBV9 and TRBJ2-1, the CDR3 gives the full variable domain: DSGVTQTPKHLITATGQRVTLRCSPRSGDLSVYWYQQSLDQGLQFLIQYYNGEERAKGNILERFSAQQFPDLHSELNLSSLELGDSALYFCASSRAPGTSGMGEQFFGPGTRLTVL.

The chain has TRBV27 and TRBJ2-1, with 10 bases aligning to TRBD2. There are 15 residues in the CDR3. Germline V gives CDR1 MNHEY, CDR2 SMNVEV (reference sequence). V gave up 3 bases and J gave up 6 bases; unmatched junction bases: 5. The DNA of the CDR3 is TGTGCCAGCAGTTTCTCAGCGGGAGGGATCAATGAGCAGTTCTTC. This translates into CASSFSAGGINEQFF.

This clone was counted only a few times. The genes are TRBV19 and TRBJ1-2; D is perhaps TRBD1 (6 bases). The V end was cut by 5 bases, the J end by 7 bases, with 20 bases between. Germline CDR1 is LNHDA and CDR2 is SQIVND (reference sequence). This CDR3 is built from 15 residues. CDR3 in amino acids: CASSPDRSQGPGYTF. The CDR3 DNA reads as TGTGCCAGTAGTCCCGACAGAAGCCAGGGGCCTGGCTACACCTTC. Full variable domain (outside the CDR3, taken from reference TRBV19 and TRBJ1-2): DGGITQSPKYLFRKEGQNVTLSCEQNLNHDAMYWYRQDPGQGLRLIYYSQIVNDFQKGDIAEGYSVSREKKESFPLTVTSAQKNPTAFYLCASSPDRSQGPGYTFGSGTRLTVV.

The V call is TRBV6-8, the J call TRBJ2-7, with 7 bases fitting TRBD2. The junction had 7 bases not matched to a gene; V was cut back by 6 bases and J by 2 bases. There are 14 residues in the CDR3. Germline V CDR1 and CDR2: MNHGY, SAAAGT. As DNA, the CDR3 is TGTGCCAGCAGAATTGCAGCGGGGCCCTACGAGCAGTACTTC. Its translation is CASRIAAGPYEQYF.

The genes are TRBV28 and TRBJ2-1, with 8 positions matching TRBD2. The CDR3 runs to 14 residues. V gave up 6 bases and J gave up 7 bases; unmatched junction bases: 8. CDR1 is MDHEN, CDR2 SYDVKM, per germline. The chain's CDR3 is CASSGGAWINEQFF. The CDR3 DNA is TGTGCCAGCAGCGGGGGGGCTTGGATAAATGAGCAGTTCTTC. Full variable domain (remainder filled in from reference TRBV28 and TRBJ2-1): DVKVTQSSRYLVKRTGEKVFLECVQDMDHENMFWYRQDPGLGLRLIYFSYDVKMKEKGDIPEGYSVSREKKERFSLILESASTNQTSMYLCASSGGAWINEQFFGPGTRLTVL.

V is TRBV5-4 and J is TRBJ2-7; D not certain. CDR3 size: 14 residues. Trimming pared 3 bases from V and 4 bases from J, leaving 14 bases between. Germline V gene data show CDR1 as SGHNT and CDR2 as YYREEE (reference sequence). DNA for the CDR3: TGTGCCAGCAGCTCGGGCCTGAATCCTTACGAGCAGTACTTC. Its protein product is CASSSGLNPYEQYF.

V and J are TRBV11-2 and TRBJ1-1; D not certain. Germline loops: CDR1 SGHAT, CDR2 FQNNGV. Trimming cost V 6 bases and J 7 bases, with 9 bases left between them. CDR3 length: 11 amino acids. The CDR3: CASRPEGEAFF. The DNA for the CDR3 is TGTGCCAGCAGGCCTGAGGGTGAAGCTTTCTTT.

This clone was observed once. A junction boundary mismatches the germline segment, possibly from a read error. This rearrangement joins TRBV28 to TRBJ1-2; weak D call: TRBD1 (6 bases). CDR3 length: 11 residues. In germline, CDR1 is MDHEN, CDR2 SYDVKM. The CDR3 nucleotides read TGTGCCAGCAGCCCGAACAGGGTTCCCAGCTTC. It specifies CASSPNRVPSF.

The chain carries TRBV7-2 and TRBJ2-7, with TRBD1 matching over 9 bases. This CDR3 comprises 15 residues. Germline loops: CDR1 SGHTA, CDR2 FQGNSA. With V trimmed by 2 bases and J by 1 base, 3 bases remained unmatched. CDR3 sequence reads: CASSLSGTGSYEQYF. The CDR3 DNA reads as TGTGCCAGCAGCTTATCCGGGACAGGGTCCTACGAGCAGTACTTC.

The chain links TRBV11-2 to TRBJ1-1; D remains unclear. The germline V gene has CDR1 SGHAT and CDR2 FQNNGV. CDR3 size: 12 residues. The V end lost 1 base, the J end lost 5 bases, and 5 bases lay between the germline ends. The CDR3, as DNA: TGTGCCAGCAGCTTAGGACGTACTGAAGCTTTCTTT. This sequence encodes CASSLGRTEAFF.

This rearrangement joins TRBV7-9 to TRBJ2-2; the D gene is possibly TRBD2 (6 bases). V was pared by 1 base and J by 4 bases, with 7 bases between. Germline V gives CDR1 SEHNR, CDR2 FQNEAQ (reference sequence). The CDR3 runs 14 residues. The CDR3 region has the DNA TGTGCCAGCAGCTTAGTGGGGGGCACCGGGGAGCTGTTTTTT. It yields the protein CASSLVGGTGELFF. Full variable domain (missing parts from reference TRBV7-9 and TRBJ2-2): DTGVSQNPRHKITKRGQNVTFRCDPISEHNRLYWYRQTLGQGPEFLTYFQNEAQLEKSRLLSDRFSAERPKGSFSTLEIQRTEQGDSAMYLCASSLVGGTGELFFGEGSRLTVL.

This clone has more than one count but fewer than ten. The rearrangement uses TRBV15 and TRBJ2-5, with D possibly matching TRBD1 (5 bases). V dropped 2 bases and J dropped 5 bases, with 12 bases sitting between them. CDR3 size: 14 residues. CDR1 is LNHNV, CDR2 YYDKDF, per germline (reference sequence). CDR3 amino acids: CATSRNRFRETQYF. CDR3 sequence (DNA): TGTGCCACCAGCAGAAACAGGTTTAGGGAGACCCAGTACTTC.

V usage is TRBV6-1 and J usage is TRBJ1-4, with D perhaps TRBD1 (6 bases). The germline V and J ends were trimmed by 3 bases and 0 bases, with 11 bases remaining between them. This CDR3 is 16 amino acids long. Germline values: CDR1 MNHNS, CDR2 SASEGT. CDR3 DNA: TGTGCCAGCAGTGACATCCGACAGGCAACTAATGAAAAACTGTTTTTT. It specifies CASSDIRQATNEKLFF.

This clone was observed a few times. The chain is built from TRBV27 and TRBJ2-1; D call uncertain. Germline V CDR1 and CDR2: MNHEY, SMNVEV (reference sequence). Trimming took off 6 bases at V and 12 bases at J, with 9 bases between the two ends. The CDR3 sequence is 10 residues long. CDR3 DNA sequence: TGTGCCAGCAGCCAAACCCGGCAGTTCTTC. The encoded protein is CASSQTRQFF.

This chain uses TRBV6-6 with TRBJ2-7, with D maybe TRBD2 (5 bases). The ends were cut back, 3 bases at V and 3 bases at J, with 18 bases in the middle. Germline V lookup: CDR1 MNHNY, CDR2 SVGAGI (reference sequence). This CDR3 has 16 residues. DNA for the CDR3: TGTGCCAGCAGTTATAGGCCCGGCGGGTCACACTACGAGCAGTACTTC. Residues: CASSYRPGGSHYEQYF.

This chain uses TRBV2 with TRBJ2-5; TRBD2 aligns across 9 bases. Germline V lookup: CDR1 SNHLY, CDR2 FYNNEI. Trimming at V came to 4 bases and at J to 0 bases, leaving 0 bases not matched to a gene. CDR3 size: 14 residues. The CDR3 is CASSGLADQETQYF. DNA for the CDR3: TGTGCCAGCAGTGGACTAGCGGACCAAGAGACCCAGTACTTC.